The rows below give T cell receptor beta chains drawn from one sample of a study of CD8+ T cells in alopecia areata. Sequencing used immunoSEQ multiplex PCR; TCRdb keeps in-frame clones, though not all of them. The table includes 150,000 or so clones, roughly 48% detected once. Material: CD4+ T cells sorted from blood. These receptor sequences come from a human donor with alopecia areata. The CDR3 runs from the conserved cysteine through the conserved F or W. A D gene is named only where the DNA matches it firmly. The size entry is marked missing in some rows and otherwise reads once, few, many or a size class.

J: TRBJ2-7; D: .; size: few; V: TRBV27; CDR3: CASSLGQGRFYEQYF; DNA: TGTGCCAGCAGTCTGGGGCAGGGGCGCTTCTACGAGCAGTACTTC
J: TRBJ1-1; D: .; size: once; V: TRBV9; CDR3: CASSVQPGLDTEAFF; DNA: TGTGCCAGCAGCGTTCAACCGGGCTTGGACACTGAAGCTTTCTTT
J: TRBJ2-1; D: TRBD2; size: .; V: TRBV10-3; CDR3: CAISAGLAGLNEQFF; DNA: TGTGCCATCAGTGCGGGACTAGCGGGGCTCAATGAGCAGTTCTTC
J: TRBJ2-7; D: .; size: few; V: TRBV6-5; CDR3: CASSDSYEQYF; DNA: TGTGCCAGCAGTGACAGCTACGAGCAGTACTTC
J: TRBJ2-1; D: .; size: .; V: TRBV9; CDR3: CASSPIPSVSANEQFF; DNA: TGTGCCAGCAGCCCCATACCCTCCGTGAGTGCCAATGAGCAGTTCTTC
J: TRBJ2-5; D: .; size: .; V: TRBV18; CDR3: CASSPPWTDVGTQYF; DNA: TGTGCCAGCTCACCACCGTGGACAGACGTCGGGACCCAGTACTTC
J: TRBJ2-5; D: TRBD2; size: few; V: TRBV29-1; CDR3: CSVAGRGETQYF; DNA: TGCAGCGTTGCCGGGAGGGGAGAGACCCAGTACTTC
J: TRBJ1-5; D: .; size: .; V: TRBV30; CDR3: CAWSLRARGGQPQHF; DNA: .
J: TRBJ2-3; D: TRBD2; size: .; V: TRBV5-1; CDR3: CASSTSGRDTDTQYF; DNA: TGCGCCAGCAGCACTAGCGGGAGGGACACAGATACGCAGTATTTT
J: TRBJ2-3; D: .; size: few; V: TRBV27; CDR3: CASLLRGSGDTQYF; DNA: TGTGCCAGCCTCCTCCGGGGGTCAGGGGATACGCAGTATTTT
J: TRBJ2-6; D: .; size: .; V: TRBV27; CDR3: CASSTRLSGANVLTF; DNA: TGTGCCAGCAGTACCCGACTCTCTGGGGCCAACGTCCTGACTTTC
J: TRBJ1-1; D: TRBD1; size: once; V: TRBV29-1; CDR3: CSTTGSGVGTEAFF; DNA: TGCAGCACGACAGGGTCGGGAGTCGGCACTGAAGCTTTCTTT
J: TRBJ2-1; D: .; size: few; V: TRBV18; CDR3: CASSSYRDPNYNEQFF; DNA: TGTGCCAGCTCATCCTACAGGGATCCCAATTACAATGAGCAGTTCTTC
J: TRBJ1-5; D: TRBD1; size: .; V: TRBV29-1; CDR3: CSVVSTGGGNQPQHF; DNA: TGCAGCGTTGTATCAACAGGGGGAGGCAATCAGCCCCAGCATTTT
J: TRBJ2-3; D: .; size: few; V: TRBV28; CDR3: CASGGNTQYF; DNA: TGTGCCAGTGGGGGGAACACGCAGTATTTT
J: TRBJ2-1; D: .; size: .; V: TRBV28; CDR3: CASRERRSSYNEQFF; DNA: TGTGCCAGCAGAGAGCGGCGGAGCTCCTACAATGAGCAGTTCTTC
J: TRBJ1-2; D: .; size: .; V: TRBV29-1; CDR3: CSADRRSNYGYTF; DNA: TGCAGCGCCGACAGGCGATCTAACTATGGCTACACCTTC
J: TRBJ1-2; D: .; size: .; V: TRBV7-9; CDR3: CASSLDIYGYTF; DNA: TGTGCCAGCAGCTTAGACATATATGGCTACACCTTC
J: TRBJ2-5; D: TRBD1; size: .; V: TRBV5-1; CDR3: CASSPTGEETQYF; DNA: TGCGCCAGCAGCCCGACAGGGGAAGAGACCCAGTACTTC
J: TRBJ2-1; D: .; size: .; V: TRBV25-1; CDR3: CASSEPGPNEQFF; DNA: TGTGCCAGCAGTGAACCCGGGCCCAATGAGCAGTTCTTC